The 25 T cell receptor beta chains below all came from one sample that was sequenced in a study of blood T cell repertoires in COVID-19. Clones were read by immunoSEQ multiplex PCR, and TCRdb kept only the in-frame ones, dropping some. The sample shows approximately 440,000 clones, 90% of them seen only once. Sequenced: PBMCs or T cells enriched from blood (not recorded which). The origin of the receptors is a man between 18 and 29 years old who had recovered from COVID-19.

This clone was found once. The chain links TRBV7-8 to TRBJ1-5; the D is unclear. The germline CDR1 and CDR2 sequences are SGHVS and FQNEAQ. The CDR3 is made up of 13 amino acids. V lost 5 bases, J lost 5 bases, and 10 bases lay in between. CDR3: CASSLGPDQPQHF. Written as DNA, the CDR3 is TGTGCCAGCAGCCTGGGCCCCGATCAGCCCCAGCATTTT.

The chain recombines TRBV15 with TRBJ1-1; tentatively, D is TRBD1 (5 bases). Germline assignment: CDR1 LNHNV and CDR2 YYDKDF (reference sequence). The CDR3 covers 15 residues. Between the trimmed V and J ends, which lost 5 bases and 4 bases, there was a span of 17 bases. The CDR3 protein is CATSLNGRGGTEAFF. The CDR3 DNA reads TGTGCCACCAGCCTCAACGGAAGGGGTGGCACTGAAGCTTTCTTT.

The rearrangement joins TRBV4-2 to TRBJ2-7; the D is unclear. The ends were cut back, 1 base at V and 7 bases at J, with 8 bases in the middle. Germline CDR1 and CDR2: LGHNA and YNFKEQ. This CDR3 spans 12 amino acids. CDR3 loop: CASSQGPLEQYF. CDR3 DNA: TGTGCCAGCAGCCAAGGCCCCCTAGAGCAGTACTTC.

The CDR3 DNA follows: TGTGCCACCAGTGATTTCACCACTAGCGGGAGGCACACAGGGGAGCAGTTCTTC. Amino acids: CATSDFTTSGRHTGEQFF. This chain uses TRBV24-1 with TRBJ2-1, with 12 positions matching TRBD2. Germline V gene sequence: CDR1 KGHDR, CDR2 SFDVKD. There are 18 residues in the CDR3. V shed 1 base and J 10 bases; nucleotides not matched to a gene: 13.

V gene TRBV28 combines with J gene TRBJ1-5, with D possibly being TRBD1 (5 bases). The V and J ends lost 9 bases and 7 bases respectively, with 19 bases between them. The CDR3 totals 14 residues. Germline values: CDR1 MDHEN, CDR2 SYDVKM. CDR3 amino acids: CASLSGGSSQPQHF. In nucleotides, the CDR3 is TGTGCCAGTCTTAGTGGGGGGAGTAGCCAGCCCCAGCATTTT.

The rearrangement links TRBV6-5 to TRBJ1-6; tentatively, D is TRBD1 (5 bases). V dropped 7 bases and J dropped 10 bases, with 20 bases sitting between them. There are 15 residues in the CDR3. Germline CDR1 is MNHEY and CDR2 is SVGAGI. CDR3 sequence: CASTPTARLGSPLHF. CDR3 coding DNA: TGTGCCAGCACCCCGACAGCCAGATTAGGGTCACCCCTCCACTTT.

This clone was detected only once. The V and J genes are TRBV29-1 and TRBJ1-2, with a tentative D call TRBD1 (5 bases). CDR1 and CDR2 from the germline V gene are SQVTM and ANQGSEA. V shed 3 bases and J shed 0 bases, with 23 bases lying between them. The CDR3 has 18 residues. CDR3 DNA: TGCAGCGTTGATACCATTGACAGCGCCAAACCGCCTAACTATGGCTACACCTTC. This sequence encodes CSVDTIDSAKPPNYGYTF.

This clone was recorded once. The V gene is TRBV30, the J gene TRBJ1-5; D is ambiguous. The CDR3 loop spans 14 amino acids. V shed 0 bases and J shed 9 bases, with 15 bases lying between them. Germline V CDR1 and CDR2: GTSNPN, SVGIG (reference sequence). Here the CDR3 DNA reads TGTGCCTGGAGTGTATGGGGAGCTCCTTCGCCCCAGCATTTT. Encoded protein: CAWSVWGAPSPQHF.

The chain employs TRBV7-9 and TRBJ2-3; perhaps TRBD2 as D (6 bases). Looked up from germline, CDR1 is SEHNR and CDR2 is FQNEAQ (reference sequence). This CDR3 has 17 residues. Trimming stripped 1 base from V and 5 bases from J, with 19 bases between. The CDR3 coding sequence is TGTGCCAGCAGCTTAGATCAGCGGGTCGACGGGATAGATACGCAGTATTTT. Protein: CASSLDQRVDGIDTQYF. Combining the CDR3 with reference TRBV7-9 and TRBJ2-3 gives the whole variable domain DTGVSQNPRHKITKRGQNVTFRCDPISEHNRLYWYRQTLGQGPEFLTYFQNEAQLEKSRLLSDRFSAERPKGSFSTLEIQRTEQGDSAMYLCASSLDQRVDGIDTQYFGPGTRLTVL.

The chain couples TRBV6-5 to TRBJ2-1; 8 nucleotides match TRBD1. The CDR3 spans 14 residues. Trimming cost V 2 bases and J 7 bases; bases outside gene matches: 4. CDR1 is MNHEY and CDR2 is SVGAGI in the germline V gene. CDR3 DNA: TGTGCCAGCAGTTACGCAGGGGGCGCGAATGAGCAGTTCTTC. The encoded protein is CASSYAGGANEQFF.

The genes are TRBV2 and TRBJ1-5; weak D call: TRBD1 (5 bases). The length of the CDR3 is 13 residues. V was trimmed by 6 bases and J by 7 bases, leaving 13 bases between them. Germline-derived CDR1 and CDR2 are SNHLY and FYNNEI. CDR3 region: CASRVESGQPQHF. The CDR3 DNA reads TGTGCCAGCAGAGTGGAGTCAGGGCAGCCCCAGCATTTT.

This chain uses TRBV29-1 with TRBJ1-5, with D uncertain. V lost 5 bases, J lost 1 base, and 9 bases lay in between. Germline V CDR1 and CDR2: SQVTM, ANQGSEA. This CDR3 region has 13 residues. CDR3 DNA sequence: TGCAGCGTTCAGGATTCGAGCAATCAGCCCCAGCATTTT. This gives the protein CSVQDSSNQPQHF.

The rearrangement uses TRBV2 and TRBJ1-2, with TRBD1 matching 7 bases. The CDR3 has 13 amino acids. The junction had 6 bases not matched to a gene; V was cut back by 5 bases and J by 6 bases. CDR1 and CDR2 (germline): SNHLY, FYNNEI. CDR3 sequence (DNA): TGTGCCAGCAGTAAGGGACAGAGCAATGGCTACACCTTC. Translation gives CASSKGQSNGYTF.

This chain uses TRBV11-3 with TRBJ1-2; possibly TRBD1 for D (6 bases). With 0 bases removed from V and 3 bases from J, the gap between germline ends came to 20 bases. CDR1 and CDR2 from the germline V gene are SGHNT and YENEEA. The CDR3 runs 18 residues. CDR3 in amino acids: CASSLELLGGRWDYGYTF. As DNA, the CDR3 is TGTGCCAGCAGCTTAGAGCTCCTCGGGGGGCGGTGGGACTATGGCTACACCTTC. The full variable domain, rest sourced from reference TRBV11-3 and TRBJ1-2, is EAGVVQSPRYKIIEKKQPVAFWCNPISGHNTLYWYLQNLGQGPELLIRYENEEAVDDSQLPKDRFSAERLKGVDSTLKIQPAELGDSAVYLCASSLELLGGRWDYGYTFGSGTRLTVV.

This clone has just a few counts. The CDR3 here is CASSLVSSGELFF. The CDR3 DNA sequence: TGTGCCAGCAGCTTAGTGTCCTCCGGGGAGCTGTTTTTT. The chain uses TRBV7-9 and TRBJ2-2; D not resolved. The germline V gene has CDR1 SEHNR and CDR2 FQNEAQ (reference sequence). The CDR3 runs 13 residues. With 1 base removed from V and 6 bases from J, the gap between germline ends came to 6 bases.

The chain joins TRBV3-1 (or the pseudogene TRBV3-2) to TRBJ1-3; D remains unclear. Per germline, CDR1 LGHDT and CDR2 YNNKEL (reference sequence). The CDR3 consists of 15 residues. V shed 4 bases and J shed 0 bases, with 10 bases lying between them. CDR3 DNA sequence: TGTGCCAGCAGCCCAGGACTGAACTCTGGAAACACCATATATTTT. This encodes CASSPGLNSGNTIYF.

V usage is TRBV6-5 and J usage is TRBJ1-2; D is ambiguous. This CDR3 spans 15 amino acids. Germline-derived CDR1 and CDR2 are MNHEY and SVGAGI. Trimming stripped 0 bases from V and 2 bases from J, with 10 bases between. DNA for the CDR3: TGTGCCAGCAGTTACTCGATGTCAGGAAACTATGGCTACACCTTC. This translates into CASSYSMSGNYGYTF.

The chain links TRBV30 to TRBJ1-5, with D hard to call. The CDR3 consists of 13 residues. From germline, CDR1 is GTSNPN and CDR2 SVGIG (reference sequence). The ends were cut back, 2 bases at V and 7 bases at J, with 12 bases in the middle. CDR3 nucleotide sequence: TGTGCCTGGAGTTCCCGGGTTGAACAGCCCCAGCATTTT. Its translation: CAWSSRVEQPQHF.

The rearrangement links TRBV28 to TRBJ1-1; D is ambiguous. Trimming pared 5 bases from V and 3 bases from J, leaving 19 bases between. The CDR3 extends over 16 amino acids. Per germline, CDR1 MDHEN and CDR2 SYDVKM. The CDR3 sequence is CASSPPTIRAHTEAFF. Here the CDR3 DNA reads TGTGCCAGCAGTCCGCCTACGATTCGAGCCCACACTGAAGCTTTCTTT. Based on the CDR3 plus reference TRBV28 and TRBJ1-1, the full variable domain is DVKVTQSSRYLVKRTGEKVFLECVQDMDHENMFWYRQDPGLGLRLIYFSYDVKMKEKGDIPEGYSVSREKKERFSLILESASTNQTSMYLCASSPPTIRAHTEAFFGQGTRLTVV.

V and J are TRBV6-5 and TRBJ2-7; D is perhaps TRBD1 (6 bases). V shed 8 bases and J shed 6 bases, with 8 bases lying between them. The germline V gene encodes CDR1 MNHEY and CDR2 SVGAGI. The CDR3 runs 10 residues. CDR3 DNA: TGTGCCAGCGGGGGCATCGAGCAGTACTTC. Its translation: CASGGIEQYF.

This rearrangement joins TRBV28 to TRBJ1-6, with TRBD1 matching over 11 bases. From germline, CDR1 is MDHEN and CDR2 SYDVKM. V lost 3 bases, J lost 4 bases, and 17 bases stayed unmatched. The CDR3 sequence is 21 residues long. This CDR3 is CASSLAQLGTGGRQYNSPLHF. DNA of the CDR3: TGTGCCAGCAGTTTGGCCCAACTCGGGACAGGGGGTCGGCAATATAATTCACCCCTCCACTTT. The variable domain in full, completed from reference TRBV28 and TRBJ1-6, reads DVKVTQSSRYLVKRTGEKVFLECVQDMDHENMFWYRQDPGLGLRLIYFSYDVKMKEKGDIPEGYSVSREKKERFSLILESASTNQTSMYLCASSLAQLGTGGRQYNSPLHFGNGTRLTVT.

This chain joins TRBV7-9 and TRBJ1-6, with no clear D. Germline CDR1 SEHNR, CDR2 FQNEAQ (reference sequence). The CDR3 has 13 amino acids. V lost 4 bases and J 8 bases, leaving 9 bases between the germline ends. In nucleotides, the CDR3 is TGTGCCAGCAGCTATGGCGGGGATTCACCCCTCCACTTT. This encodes CASSYGGDSPLHF.

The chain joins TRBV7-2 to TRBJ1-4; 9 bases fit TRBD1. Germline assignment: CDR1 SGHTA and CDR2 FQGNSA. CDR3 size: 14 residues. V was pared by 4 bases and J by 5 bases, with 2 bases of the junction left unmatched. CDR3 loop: CASSSGQGNEKLFF. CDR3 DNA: TGTGCCAGCAGCTCAGGACAGGGGAATGAAAAACTGTTTTTT.

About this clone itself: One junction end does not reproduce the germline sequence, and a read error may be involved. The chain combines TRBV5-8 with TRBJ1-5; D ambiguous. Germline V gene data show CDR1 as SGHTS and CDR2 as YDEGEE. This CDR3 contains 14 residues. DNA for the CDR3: TGTGCCAGCACCTTGGGCCAGAACAATCAGCCCCAGCATTTT. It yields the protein CASTLGQNNQPQHF.

The CDR3 sequence is CASRLGQRGEKLFF. CDR3 nucleotides: TGTGCCAGCAGGCTAGGACAGCGGGGTGAAAAACTGTTTTTT. The rearrangement joins TRBV28 to TRBJ1-4; a possible D gene is TRBD1 (6 bases). The germline V and J ends were trimmed by 6 bases and 7 bases, with 15 bases remaining between them. Germline lookup yields CDR1 MDHEN and CDR2 SYDVKM. This CDR3 comprises 14 residues. The variable domain in full, completed from reference TRBV28 and TRBJ1-4, reads DVKVTQSSRYLVKRTGEKVFLECVQDMDHENMFWYRQDPGLGLRLIYFSYDVKMKEKGDIPEGYSVSREKKERFSLILESASTNQTSMYLCASRLGQRGEKLFFGSGTQLSVL.